This TCR beta chain is drawn from a study of cytomegalovirus exposure and HLA in healthy donors. The V end was cut by 5 bases, the J end by 1 base, with 8 bases between. CDR3 length equals 13 residues. Looked up from germline, CDR1 is LNHDA and CDR2 is SQIVND (reference sequence). PCR was performed using 60 Vbeta and 13 Jbeta primers. Assay used: immunoSEQ multiplex PCR; TCRdb lists only in-frame clones, some missing. The table lists tens of thousands of clones, with about 3.8% in the top ten. Comments on this clone: Its antigen is still unknown.

Study findings and constraints: Researchers catalogued 164 TCR beta chains as cytomegalovirus-associated.

The sample was PBMCs. The chain has TRBV19 and TRBJ2-5; D might be TRBD2 (6 bases). This TCR was sampled from a female donor in good health and CMV-seropositive. CDR3 sequence: CASSASVQETQYF. As DNA, the CDR3 is TGTGCCAGTAGTGCTAGCGTCCAAGAGACCCAGTACTTC.